Included here is one TCR beta chain sequence, with context. These data belong to a study of T-cell reconstitution after alpha-beta-depleted transplantation in children. Unique molecular identifiers featured in how the TCRbeta library was prepared. MiXCR, run by TCRdb on the PCR reads, gives a single entry per CDR3 protein. The repertoire consists of some 640,000 distinct CDR3 sequences, with roughly 15% occurring once and the leading ten covering 0.8% to 1.1%. The CDR3 sequence is 16 residues long. Germline loops: CDR1 KGHDR, CDR2 SFDVKD. V was shortened by 5 bases and J by 3 bases, with 16 bases between the two germline ends.

The gene calls are TRBV24-1 and TRBJ2-1, with D tentatively TRBD1 (7 bases). The material sequenced was PBMCs from the stem cell graft donor, taken from the stem cell graft. This clonotype was obtained from a human donor who donated a stem cell graft to a child with acute myeloid leukemia. CDR3 nucleotides: TGTGCCACCAGTGCTACGCGGGACAGCGTCTACAATGAGCAGTTCTTC. Protein sequence: CATSATRDSVYNEQFF.